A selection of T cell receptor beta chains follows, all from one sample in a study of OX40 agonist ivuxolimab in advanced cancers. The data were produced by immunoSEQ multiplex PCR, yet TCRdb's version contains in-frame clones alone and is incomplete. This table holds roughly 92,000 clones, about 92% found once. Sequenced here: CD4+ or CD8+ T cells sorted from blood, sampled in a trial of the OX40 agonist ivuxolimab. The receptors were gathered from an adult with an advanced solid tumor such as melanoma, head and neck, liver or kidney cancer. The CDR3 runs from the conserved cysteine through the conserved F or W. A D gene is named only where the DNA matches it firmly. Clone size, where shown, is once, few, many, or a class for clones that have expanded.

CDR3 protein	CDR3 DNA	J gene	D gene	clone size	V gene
CASSLGGAGYEQYF	TGTGCCAGCAGCTTAGGTGGGGCTGGTTACGAGCAGTACTTC	TRBJ2-7	-	-	TRBV7-8
CASSLTGWDTQYF	TGTGCCAGCAGTTTGACAGGGTGGGATACGCAGTATTTT	TRBJ2-3	TRBD1	-	TRBV27
CAWSFMIAGNEKLFF	TGTGCCTGGAGTTTCATGATCGCCGGTAATGAAAAACTGTTTTTT	TRBJ1-4	-	-	TRBV30
CASSHGQINEKLFF	TGTGCCAGCAGTCACGGACAGATTAATGAAAAACTGTTTTTT	TRBJ1-4	-	-	TRBV14
CSVPDRGVNEQFF	TGCAGCGTGCCGGACAGGGGAGTTAATGAGCAGTTCTTC	TRBJ2-1	TRBD1	-	TRBV29-1
CASSLGTGEYERYF	TGTGCCAGCAGTCTCGGGACAGGGGAATACGAGCGGTACTTC	TRBJ2-7	TRBD1	-	TRBV6-5
CASSQGEHNEQFF	TGCGCCAGCAGCCAAGGCGAACACAATGAGCAGTTCTTC	TRBJ2-1	-	-	TRBV4-3
CASSLEGGWDTEAFF	TGTGCCAGCAGCCTAGAAGGGGGCTGGGACACTGAAGCTTTCTTT	TRBJ1-1	TRBD1	-	TRBV14
CASSLNPPSSGNYPVAGELFF	TGTGCCAGCAGCTTAAACCCCCCTTCTAGCGGGAATTATCCGGTTGCCGGGGAGCTGTTTTTT	TRBJ2-2	TRBD2	-	TRBV7-3
CASSLQGSTEAFF	TGTGCCAGCAGTTTACAGGGATCCACTGAAGCTTTCTTT	TRBJ1-1	-	few	TRBV27
CASSVYGRRTDTQYF	TGTGCCAGCAGCGTATACGGTAGGCGCACAGATACGCAGTATTTT	TRBJ2-3	-	-	TRBV9
CASSGQGGNYGYTF	TGTGCCAGCAGCGGGCAGGGGGGAAACTATGGCTACACCTTC	TRBJ1-2	TRBD1	-	TRBV9
CASSTSGGSNTEAFF	TGTGCCAGCAGTACTTCAGGGGGCTCGAACACTGAAGCTTTCTTT	TRBJ1-1	TRBD1	-	TRBV6-1
CASSQDLSDEQYF	TGTGCCAGCAGCCAAGATCTGTCCGACGAGCAGTACTTC	TRBJ2-7	-	few	TRBV4-2
CASTGTSDTGELFF	TGTGCCAGCACCGGTACTAGCGACACCGGGGAGCTGTTTTTT	TRBJ2-2	TRBD2	-	TRBV7-8
CASRVWSADTQYF	TGTGCCAGCAGGGTGTGGTCCGCAGATACGCAGTATTTT	TRBJ2-3	-	-	TRBV5-6
CASSSPTSGGELFF	TGTGCCAGCAGCTCCCCAACTAGCGGCGGGGAGCTGTTTTTT	TRBJ2-2	TRBD2	once	TRBV13
CAWSMGLAGGGLHEQYF	TGTGCCTGGAGTATGGGACTAGCGGGAGGGGGGCTCCACGAGCAGTACTTC	TRBJ2-7	TRBD2	-	TRBV30
CASRTVPSGEQYF	TGTGCCAGTCGGACAGTGCCGTCGGGCGAGCAGTACTTC	TRBJ2-7	-	-	TRBV6-5
CASSSKNIQYF	TGTGCCAGCAGTTCCAAAAACATTCAGTACTTC	TRBJ2-4	-	-	TRBV6-5
CASSDTAETQYF	TGTGCCAGCAGTGACACCGCGGAGACCCAGTACTTC	TRBJ2-5	-	-	TRBV25-1
CAWSVQLRGTSGDRRNEQYF	TGTGCCTGGAGTGTACAATTGAGGGGGACTAGCGGGGACAGGCGGAACGAGCAGTACTTC	TRBJ2-7	TRBD2	-	TRBV30
CSVDSGNTIYF	TGCAGCGTTGATAGCGGAAACACCATATATTTT	TRBJ1-3	-	-	TRBV29-1
CSIPTGGKKETQYF	TGCAGCATACCTACAGGGGGCAAAAAAGAGACCCAGTACTTC	TRBJ2-5	TRBD1	-	TRBV29-1
CASSDWDPPSTDTQYF	TGTGCCAGCAGTGATTGGGACCCCCCAAGCACAGATACGCAGTATTTT	TRBJ2-3	-	-	TRBV6-1
CAWSHSRGVLTF	TGTGCCTGGAGCCACAGCCGGGGGGTCCTGACTTTC	TRBJ2-6	-	-	TRBV30
CASSQDLGGRYTGELFF	TGCGCCAGCAGCCAAGACTTAGGGGGGCGTTACACCGGGGAGCTGTTTTTT	TRBJ2-2	-	-	TRBV4-1
CASSHDTGSGELFF	TGTGCCAGCAGCCATGACACAGGATCCGGGGAGCTGTTTTTT	TRBJ2-2	-	-	TRBV5-6